Below, 27 T cell receptor beta chains from the same sample are listed, as sequenced in a study of blood T cell repertoires in COVID-19. Measured with immunoSEQ multiplex PCR; TCRdb has only the in-frame clones, and not every one. Of some 83,000 clones listed, approximately 89% were seen once; the top ten hold roughly 2.3%. Sequenced: peripheral blood. These receptor sequences come from a man aged 50 to 59 with acute or convalescent COVID-19.

This chain joins TRBV11-2 and TRBJ2-2, with TRBD2 matching over 8 bases. The V gene end was trimmed by 3 bases and the J gene end by 5 bases; junction bases not matched to a gene: 8. Germline CDR1 SGHAT, CDR2 FQNNGV. CDR3 length equals 16 residues. CDR3 amino acids: CASSFGRGGRTGELFF. The CDR3 DNA reads as TGTGCCAGCAGCTTCGGCCGGGGGGGGAGGACCGGGGAGCTGTTTTTT.

V and J are TRBV7-3 and TRBJ2-3, with unresolved D. The CDR3 totals 14 residues. Germline V gives CDR1 SGHTA, CDR2 FQGTGA. Trimming pared 4 bases from V and 2 bases from J, leaving 10 bases between. The CDR3 sequence: CASSYLRPTDTQYF. The DNA of the CDR3 is TGTGCCAGCAGCTACCTGAGGCCCACAGATACGCAGTATTTT.

This rearrangement joins TRBV12-3 or TRBV12-4 to TRBJ1-5, with TRBD1 as a possible D gene (5 bases). The CDR3 consists of 13 residues. Trimming pared 2 bases from V and 5 bases from J, leaving 7 bases between. CDR3 DNA: TGTGCCAGCAGTTTAAAGGGGTATCAGCCCCAGCATTTT. Translation: CASSLKGYQPQHF.

V is TRBV29-1 and J is TRBJ1-1, with 8 bases fitting TRBD1. The V and J ends lost 6 bases and 5 bases, in that order; junction bases with no gene match: 5. This CDR3 comprises 12 residues. Per the germline V gene, CDR1 is SQVTM and CDR2 is ANQGSEA. The CDR3 region has the DNA TGCAGCGTGGAGACAGGGGCTACTGAAGCTTTCTTT. Translation gives CSVETGATEAFF.

V is TRBV9 and J is TRBJ1-2; the D gene is possibly TRBD1 (6 bases). The CDR3 spans 13 residues. V was shortened by 4 bases and J by 13 bases, with 20 bases between the two germline ends. CDR1 SGDLS and CDR2 YYNGEE come from the germline V gene. The CDR3 is CASSSDPTGPPTF. Here the CDR3 DNA reads TGTGCCAGCAGCTCAGACCCCACAGGGCCCCCCACCTTC.

The table lists this clone with a few counts. The chain carries TRBV19 and TRBJ2-3; D gene uncertain. CDR1 and CDR2 from the germline V gene are LNHDA and SQIVND (reference sequence). V dropped 3 bases and J dropped 0 bases, with 13 bases sitting between them. The CDR3 spans 16 residues. CDR3 region: CASSISLVTSTDTQYF. For the CDR3, the DNA is TGTGCCAGTAGTATTTCCTTGGTCACTAGCACAGATACGCAGTATTTT.

The J gene is TRBJ1-1, the V gene TRBV19, with 9 bases aligning to TRBD1. The CDR3 has 19 residues. V lost 2 bases, J lost 5 bases, and 18 bases stayed unmatched. CDR1 and CDR2 (germline): LNHDA, SQIVND (reference sequence). CDR3 sequence: CASSIRSGTGLTIRTEAFF. The DNA for the CDR3 is TGTGCCAGTAGTATAAGGTCTGGGACAGGGCTAACAATTAGGACTGAAGCTTTCTTT.

The rearrangement uses TRBV9 and TRBJ1-5; TRBD1 matches 7 bases. This CDR3 is built from 15 residues. The germline V gene has CDR1 SGDLS and CDR2 YYNGEE. V lost 2 bases to trimming and J lost 0 bases; unmatched junction nucleotides: 2. The CDR3 here is CASSVDRVSNQPQHF. The CDR3 DNA follows: TGTGCCAGCAGCGTCGACAGGGTTAGCAATCAGCCCCAGCATTTT. The full variable domain, its missing parts supplied by reference TRBV9 and TRBJ1-5, is DSGVTQTPKHLITATGQRVTLRCSPRSGDLSVYWYQQSLDQGLQFLIQYYNGEERAKGNILERFSAQQFPDLHSELNLSSLELGDSALYFCASSVDRVSNQPQHFGDGTRLSIL.

The chain joins TRBV29-1 to TRBJ1-1, with 10 bases matching TRBD1. Germline V lookup: CDR1 SQVTM, CDR2 ANQGSEA. The V segment lost 2 bases and the J segment 6 bases; nucleotides outside the gene matches: 9. The CDR3 is 15 amino acids. In DNA form, the CDR3 reads TGCAGCGTTGAATCGTCCCCGGGACAGGGGTCTGAAGCTTTCTTT. Its protein product is CSVESSPGQGSEAFF.

The rearrangement links TRBV18 to TRBJ1-5; 7 bases align to TRBD1. The V gene end was trimmed by 3 bases and the J gene end by 3 bases; junction bases not matched to a gene: 5. Germline CDR1 KGHSH, CDR2 LQKENI. The CDR3 sequence is 15 residues long. CDR3 protein: CASSPNRGDNQPQHF. For the CDR3, the DNA is TGTGCCAGCTCACCCAACAGGGGAGACAATCAGCCCCAGCATTTT.

The chain is built from TRBV7-8 and TRBJ1-3; maybe TRBD1 (6 bases). V lost 3 bases and J 0 bases, leaving 27 bases between the germline ends. Germline V lookup: CDR1 SGHVS, CDR2 FQNEAQ. The CDR3 contains 21 residues. In nucleotides, the CDR3 is TGTGCCAGCAGCTTCACCCGCTGGAGTTCGGGGGGCACAGACTCTGGAAACACCATATATTTT. This sequence encodes CASSFTRWSSGGTDSGNTIYF.

This clone showed up just once. V and J are TRBV27 and TRBJ1-5; 9 bases agree with TRBD1. The CDR3 covers 13 residues. V lost 8 bases, J lost 7 bases, and 6 bases stayed unmatched. Germline-derived CDR1 and CDR2 are MNHEY and SMNVEV (reference sequence). CDR3 sequence: CASWDREGQPQHF. DNA for the CDR3: TGTGCCAGCTGGGACAGGGAAGGACAGCCCCAGCATTTT.

V and J are TRBV5-1 and TRBJ2-7, with D perhaps matching TRBD1 (6 bases). The germline V gene encodes CDR1 SGHRS and CDR2 YFSETQ. The ends were cut back, 3 bases at V and 0 bases at J, with 10 bases in the middle. The CDR3 is made up of 14 amino acids. In DNA, the CDR3 is TGCGCCAGCAGCTCCAGACAGGCCTCCTACGAGCAGTACTTC. As protein: CASSSRQASYEQYF.

The chain uses TRBV5-1 and TRBJ2-3; 11 bases are shared with TRBD2. The CDR3 has 17 residues. Germline loops: CDR1 SGHRS, CDR2 YFSETQ. After removal of 5 bases from V and 0 bases from J, the junction contained 8 bases not matched to a gene. The CDR3 protein is CASSTSGSIRSTDTQYF. The CDR3 bases are TGCGCCAGCAGTACTAGCGGGAGTATCCGGAGCACAGATACGCAGTATTTT.

The rearrangement joins TRBV4-3 to TRBJ1-4; tentatively, D is TRBD1 (6 bases). The germline gives CDR1 LGHNA, CDR2 YSLEER. V lost 2 bases and J 12 bases, leaving 16 bases between the germline ends. This CDR3 has 14 amino acids. The CDR3 protein is CASSQKTGPGELFF. The CDR3 nucleotides are TGCGCCAGCAGCCAAAAAACAGGGCCAGGAGAACTGTTTTTT.

This chain connects TRBV18 to TRBJ1-6; TRBD1 aligns across 10 bases. Germline CDR1 is KGHSH and CDR2 is LQKENI. This CDR3 is 15 amino acids long. The V segment lost 6 bases and the J segment 5 bases; nucleotides outside the gene matches: 4. The CDR3 region is CASSAGTGDNSPLHF. As DNA, the CDR3 is TGTGCCAGCTCCGCCGGGACAGGGGATAATTCACCCCTCCACTTT.

CDR3 DNA: TGTGCCAGCAGGGCCGGGACAGCCAATAATGAAAAACTGTTTTTT. Residues: CASRAGTANNEKLFF. This chain connects TRBV5-8 to TRBJ1-4, with 7 bases matching TRBD1. After removal of 5 bases from V and 4 bases from J, the junction contained 8 bases not matched to a gene. Per germline, CDR1 SGHTS and CDR2 YDEGEE. The CDR3 runs 15 residues.

The chain's CDR3 is CASSQGRLTSSLTGELFF. CDR3 DNA sequence: TGTGCCAGCAGCCAAGGACGCCTGACATCCTCATTAACCGGGGAGCTGTTTTTT. The chain uses TRBV3-1 (or the pseudogene TRBV3-2) and TRBJ2-2; D gene ambiguous. Per germline, CDR1 LGHDT and CDR2 YNNKEL (reference sequence). V was trimmed by 1 base and J by 5 bases, leaving 20 bases between them. The CDR3 is 18 residues long.

The chain has TRBV28 and TRBJ1-4; D unresolved. There are 15 residues in the CDR3. Per the germline V gene, CDR1 is MDHEN and CDR2 is SYDVKM. Trimming shortened V by 3 bases and J by 3 bases, and 11 bases separated the two germline ends. The CDR3 reads CASSLALVANEKLFF. The CDR3 DNA reads TGTGCCAGCAGTTTGGCCCTCGTGGCTAATGAAAAACTGTTTTTT.

This sequence joins TRBV7-2 and TRBJ2-1, with TRBD2 matching 10 bases. Germline trimming cut 1 base from V and 6 bases from J; bases unmatched to any gene: 6. Looked up from germline, CDR1 is SGHTA and CDR2 is FQGNSA. The CDR3 totals 16 residues. Written as DNA, the CDR3 is TGTGCCAGCAGCTTAGGGAGCGGGGGGGTCGTCAATGAGCAGTTCTTC. Translating gives CASSLGSGGVVNEQFF. The complete variable domain, with remaining parts taken from reference TRBV7-2 and TRBJ2-1, reads GAGVSQSPSNKVTEKGKDVELRCDPISGHTALYWYRQSLGQGLEFLIYFQGNSAPDKSGLPSDRFSAERTGGSVSTLTIQRTQQEDSAVYLCASSLGSGGVVNEQFFGPGTRLTVL.

The rearrangement joins TRBV28 to TRBJ1-5; D call uncertain. Germline values: CDR1 MDHEN, CDR2 SYDVKM. This CDR3 is 12 amino acids long. Deletions cut 5 bases from V and 10 bases from J, with 12 bases between. The CDR3 sequence is CASSLGWLPQHF. The CDR3 coding sequence is TGTGCCAGCAGTCTCGGGTGGCTCCCCCAGCATTTT.

The chain uses TRBV19 and TRBJ2-1, with TRBD1 matching 7 bases. Germline CDR1 and CDR2: LNHDA and SQIVND (reference sequence). The V segment lost 1 base and the J segment 7 bases; nucleotides outside the gene matches: 7. This CDR3 has 15 amino acids. The CDR3 DNA follows: TGTGCCAGTAGTATAGGGTCCACAGGGGATAATGAGCAGTTCTTC. It encodes CASSIGSTGDNEQFF.

This chain connects TRBV10-1 to TRBJ2-7; 7 bases fit TRBD2. The V and J ends lost 5 bases and 0 bases, in that order; junction bases with no gene match: 7. The germline CDR1 and CDR2 sequences are WNHNN and SYGVQD (reference sequence). This CDR3 is 15 amino acids long. The CDR3 region has the DNA TGCGCCAGCAGTCCGGAGCGGGGTAGCTCCTACGAGCAGTACTTC. This codes for CASSPERGSSYEQYF.

This chain uses TRBV5-1 with TRBJ2-3, with D perhaps matching TRBD2 (6 bases). The CDR3 has 13 amino acids. Germline V CDR1 and CDR2: SGHRS, YFSETQ. Trimming removed 7 bases from V and 0 bases from J, with 9 bases in between. The CDR3, as DNA: TGCGCCAGCCGGGACTCCAGCACAGATACGCAGTATTTT. This encodes CASRDSSTDTQYF.

CDR3 nucleotide sequence: TGCGCCAGCAGCCGCGGACAGGGGGCGTACACTGAAGCTTTCTTT. Its translation is CASSRGQGAYTEAFF. The V call is TRBV4-1, the J call TRBJ1-1, with TRBD1 matching 11 bases. There are 15 residues in the CDR3. The germline gives CDR1 MGHRA, CDR2 YSYEKL. The V segment lost 4 bases and the J segment 3 bases; nucleotides outside the gene matches: 4.

The genes are TRBV3-1 (or the pseudogene TRBV3-2) and TRBJ2-7; the D is unclear. V lost 1 base to trimming and J lost 0 bases, with 10 bases between them. Per the germline V gene, CDR1 is LGHDT and CDR2 is YNNKEL (reference sequence). This CDR3 comprises 15 residues. The DNA for the CDR3 is TGTGCCAGCAGCCAAGGAACTAACCCCTCCTACGAGCAGTACGTC. Its protein product is CASSQGTNPSYEQYV.

The chain is built from TRBV25-1 and TRBJ2-5; D uncertain. Germline V lookup: CDR1 MGHDK, CDR2 SYGVNS. There are 11 residues in the CDR3. With 6 bases removed from V and 5 bases from J, the gap between germline ends came to 7 bases. In nucleotides, the CDR3 is TGTGCCAGCAGGACCGGGGAGACCCAGTACTTC. It specifies CASRTGETQYF.